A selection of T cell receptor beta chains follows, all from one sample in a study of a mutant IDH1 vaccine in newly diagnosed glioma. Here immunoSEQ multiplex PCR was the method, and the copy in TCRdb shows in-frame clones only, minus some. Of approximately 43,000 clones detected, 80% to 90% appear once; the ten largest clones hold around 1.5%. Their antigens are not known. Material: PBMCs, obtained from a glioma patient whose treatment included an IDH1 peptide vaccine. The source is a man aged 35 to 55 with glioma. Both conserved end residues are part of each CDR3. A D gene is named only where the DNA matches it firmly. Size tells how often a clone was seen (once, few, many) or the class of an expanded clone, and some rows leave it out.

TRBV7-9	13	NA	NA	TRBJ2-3	CASSDIGADTQYF	TGTGCCAGCAGCGACATAGGGGCAGATACGCAGTATTTT
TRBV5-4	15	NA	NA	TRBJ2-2	CASSFSGGNTGELFF	TGTGCCAGCAGCTTTTCTGGGGGGAACACCGGGGAGCTGTTTTTT
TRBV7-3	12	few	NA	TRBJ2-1	CASSLSPHEQFF	TGTGCCAGCAGCTTAAGTCCCCATGAGCAGTTCTTC
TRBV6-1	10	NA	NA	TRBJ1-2	CASSDLYAPF	TGTGCCAGCAGTGATCTGTATGCCCCCTTC
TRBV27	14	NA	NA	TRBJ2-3	CASSFSGASDTQYF	TGTGCCAGCAGTTTCTCGGGAGCATCAGATACGCAGTATTTT
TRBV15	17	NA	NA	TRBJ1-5	CATSRDLAAYSNQPQHF	TGTGCCACCAGCAGAGATTTGGCCGCCTATAGCAATCAGCCCCAGCATTTT
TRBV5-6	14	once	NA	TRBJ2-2	CASSFSGVTGELFF	TGTGCCAGCAGCTTCAGTGGGGTCACCGGGGAGCTGTTTTTT
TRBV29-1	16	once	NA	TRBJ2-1	CSVEGGQDWGYNEQFF	TGCAGCGTTGAAGGGGGGCAGGATTGGGGTTACAATGAGCAGTTCTTC
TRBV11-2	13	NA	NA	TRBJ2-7	CASSLGTRYEQYF	TGTGCCAGCAGCTTAGGGACAAGGTACGAGCAGTACTTC
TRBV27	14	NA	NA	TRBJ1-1	CASSLRNSNTEAFF	TGTGCCAGCAGTTTAAGGAACAGTAACACTGAAGCTTTCTTT
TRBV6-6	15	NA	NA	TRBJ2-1	CASSYTRVGDGGQFF	TGTGCCAGCAGTTACACGCGAGTCGGGGACGGAGGGCAGTTCTTC
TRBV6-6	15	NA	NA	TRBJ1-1	CASSYSAGKNTEAFF	TGTGCCAGCAGTTACTCGGCAGGGAAGAACACTGAAGCTTTCTTT
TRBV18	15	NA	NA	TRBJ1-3	CASSPGGGLGNTIYF	TGTGCCAGCTCACCAGGGGGAGGACTTGGAAACACCATATATTTT
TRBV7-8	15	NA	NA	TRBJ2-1	CASSPRTGTSHEQFF	TGTGCCAGCAGTCCGAGGACGGGAACCAGCCATGAGCAGTTCTTC
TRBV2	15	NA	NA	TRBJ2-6	CASSDPTAGANVLTF	TGTGCCAGCAGTGATCCGACAGCTGGGGCCAACGTCCTGACTTTC
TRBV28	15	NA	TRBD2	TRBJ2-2	CASRNSGVNTGELFF	TGTGCCAGCAGAAATAGCGGGGTGAACACCGGGGAGCTGTTTTTT
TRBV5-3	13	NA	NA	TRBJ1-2	CARSLGTNYGYTF	TGTGCCAGAAGCTTGGGGACTAACTATGGCTACACCTTC
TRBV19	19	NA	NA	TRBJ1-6	CASSITPQRRPGGHSPLHF	TGTGCCAGTAGTATAACTCCCCAACGGCGGCCCGGGGGACATTCACCCCTCCACTTT
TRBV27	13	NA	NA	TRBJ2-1	CASAGAGSGEQFF	TGTGCCAGCGCCGGGGCGGGGAGTGGTGAGCAGTTCTTC
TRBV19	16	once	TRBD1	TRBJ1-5	CASSIGGGPGNQPQHF	TGTGCCAGTAGTATAGGAGGGGGCCCGGGCAATCAGCCCCAGCATTTT
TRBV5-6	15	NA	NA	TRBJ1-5	CASSSRQALNGPQHF	TGTGCCAGCAGCTCGCGACAGGCCCTGAACGGGCCCCAGCATTTT
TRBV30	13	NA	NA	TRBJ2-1	CAWTRGPYNEQFF	TGTGCCTGGACAAGGGGACCCTACAATGAGCAGTTCTTC
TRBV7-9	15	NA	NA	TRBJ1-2	CASSHSLGLNYGYTF	TGTGCCAGCAGCCATAGCCTCGGGCTAAACTATGGCTACACCTTC
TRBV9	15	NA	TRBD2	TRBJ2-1	CASSVTGLAANEQFF	TGTGCCAGCAGCGTAACAGGACTAGCGGCGAATGAGCAGTTCTTC
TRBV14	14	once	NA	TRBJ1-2	CASSQYPGNYGYTF	TGTGCCAGCAGCCAATACCCGGGTAACTATGGCTACACCTTC
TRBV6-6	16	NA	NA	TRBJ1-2	CASSYGAGRNNYGYTF	TGTGCCAGCAGTTACGGGGCCGGGAGAAATAACTATGGCTACACCTTC
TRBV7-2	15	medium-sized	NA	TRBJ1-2	CASSLEAVNIYGYTF	TGTGCCAGCAGCTTAGAGGCAGTTAATATCTATGGCTACACCTTC
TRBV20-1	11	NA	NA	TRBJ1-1	CSARPLGEAFF	TGCAGTGCCCGGCCCCTGGGTGAAGCTTTCTTT
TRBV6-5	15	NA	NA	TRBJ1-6	CASSWRGPYNSPLHF	TGTGCCAGCAGTTGGCGGGGCCCCTATAATTCACCCCTCCACTTT
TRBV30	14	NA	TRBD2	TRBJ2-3	CAWSVRGVGDTQYF	TGTGCCTGGAGTGTACGGGGGGTGGGAGATACGCAGTATTTT
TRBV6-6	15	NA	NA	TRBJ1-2	CASSYSGGADYGYTF	TGTGCCAGCAGTTACTCCGGGGGGGCCGACTATGGCTACACCTTC
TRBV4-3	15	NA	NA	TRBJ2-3	CASSQLRTFGDTQYF	TGCGCCAGCAGCCAACTCCGGACTTTCGGAGATACGCAGTATTTT
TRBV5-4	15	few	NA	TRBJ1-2	CASSSRRQVDYGYTF	TGTGCCAGCAGCTCGAGACGACAGGTCGACTATGGCTACACCTTC
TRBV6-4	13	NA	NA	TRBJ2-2	CASSEDNTGELFF	TGTGCCAGCAGTGAGGACAACACCGGGGAGCTGTTTTTT
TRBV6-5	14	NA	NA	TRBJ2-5	CASSKLPRQETQYF	TGTGCCAGCAGTAAACTTCCCCGACAAGAGACCCAGTACTTC
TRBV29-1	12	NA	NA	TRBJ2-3	CSPTMGTDTQYF	TGCAGCCCGACCATGGGCACAGATACGCAGTATTTT
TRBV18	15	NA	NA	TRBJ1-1	CASSPLVTWGTEAFF	TGTGCCAGCTCACCACTGGTAACATGGGGAACTGAAGCTTTCTTT
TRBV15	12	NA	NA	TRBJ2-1	CATSPKLGVGFF	TGTGCCACCAGCCCCAAGTTAGGCGTCGGGTTCTTC
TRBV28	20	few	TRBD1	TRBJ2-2	CASSRTGGYTYRANTGELFF	TGTGCCAGCAGCCGTACAGGGGGCTATACCTATCGTGCGAACACCGGGGAGCTGTTTTTT
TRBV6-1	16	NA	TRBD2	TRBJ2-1	CASSDLTSGGYNEQFF	TGTGCCAGCAGTGACTTGACTAGCGGGGGCTACAATGAGCAGTTCTTC
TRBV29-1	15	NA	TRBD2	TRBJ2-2	CSATLAGGYTGELFF	TGCAGCGCGACGTTAGCGGGAGGCTACACCGGGGAGCTGTTTTTT
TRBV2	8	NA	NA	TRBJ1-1	CGSTEAFF	TGTGGGAGCACTGAAGCTTTCTTT
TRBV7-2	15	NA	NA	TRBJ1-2	CASSLGATNNYGYTF	TGTGCCAGCAGCTTAGGAGCGACAAACAACTATGGCTACACCTTC
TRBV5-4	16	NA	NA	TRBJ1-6	CASSLPSSSYNSPLHF	TGTGCCAGCAGCTTGCCATCAAGCTCCTATAATTCACCCCTCCACTTT
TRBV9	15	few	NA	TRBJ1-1	CASSERAGAGSEAFF	TGTGCCAGCAGTGAAAGGGCGGGGGCTGGCTCTGAAGCTTTCTTT
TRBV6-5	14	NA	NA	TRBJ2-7	CASSEKGLSYEQYF	TGTGCCAGCAGTGAGAAAGGGCTATCCTACGAGCAGTACTTC
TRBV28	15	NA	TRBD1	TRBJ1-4	CASFGTAPTNEKLFF	TGTGCCTCTTTTGGGACAGCTCCAACTAATGAAAAACTGTTTTTT
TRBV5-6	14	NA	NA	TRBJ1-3	CASSSTTTPNTIYF	TGTGCCAGCAGCTCAACTACGACTCCCAACACCATATATTTT
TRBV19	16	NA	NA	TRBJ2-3	CASTTTGTFPTDTQYF	TGTGCCAGTACCACGACAGGGACTTTCCCCACAGATACGCAGTATTTT